This T cell receptor beta chain came from a study of blood T cell repertoires in COVID-19. Study overall: Specimens from acute and convalescent COVID-19 originated in the United States, Italy and Spain.

Germline V gene data show CDR1 as WSHSY and CDR2 as SAAADI. The V end was cut by 8 bases, the J end by 0 bases, with 11 bases between. This CDR3 is 13 amino acids long. Authors' analysis steps: Estimates of nucleated cell counts were drawn from the amplification of reference gene primers. Data came from immunoSEQ multiplex PCR; TCRdb stores just in-frame clones and leaves some out. D and trimming were read from the DNA, whereas the V and J calls and clone size are those reported in that table. The table includes about 220,000 clones, more than 65% detected once. The sequence came from an elderly woman with acute or convalescent COVID-19. The sample comprised peripheral blood. This sequence joins TRBV10-2 and TRBJ2-7, with D perhaps TRBD2 (6 bases). In nucleotides, the CDR3 is TGCGCCAGCGGAGGGAACAACTCCTACGAGCAGTACTTC. Amino acid sequence: CASGGNNSYEQYF.